The 27 T cell receptor beta chains in this list originate from one sample, sequenced in a study of cytomegalovirus exposure and HLA in healthy donors. 60 Vbeta and 13 Jbeta primers were used in PCR. Libraries were prepared by immunoSEQ multiplex PCR; TCRdb keeps only in-frame clonotypes and omits some of them. The sample contains 110,000 or so clones, roughly 67% of which appear only once. The sample taken for sequencing was PBMCs. These receptors were obtained from a man younger than 35 in good health and CMV-seropositive.

V is TRBV5-1 and J is TRBJ1-6; TRBD1 agrees at 10 bases. The V gene's germline CDR1 is SGHRS and CDR2 YFSETQ. The CDR3 is made up of 15 amino acids. Trimming took 3 bases from V and 9 from J; bases not matched to a gene: 6. Here the CDR3 reads CASSSAGTGASPLHF. DNA for the CDR3: TGCGCCAGCAGCTCCGCGGGGACAGGGGCTTCACCCCTCCACTTT.

The chain employs TRBV11-2 and TRBJ2-5, with 7 bases fitting TRBD2. Unmatched junction bases numbered 6, after V lost 0 bases and J lost 5 bases. The CDR3 loop spans 15 amino acids. The germline gives CDR1 SGHAT, CDR2 FQNNGV. CDR3 DNA: TGTGCCAGCAGCTTAGATGGGAAGGGAGGGGAGACCCAGTACTTC. It specifies CASSLDGKGGETQYF.

In DNA, the CDR3 is TGTGCCAGCAGACTCCCAGGGTCCTACAATGAGCAGTTCTTC. Residues: CASRLPGSYNEQFF. This sequence joins TRBV6-1 and TRBJ2-1; a possible D gene is TRBD1 (5 bases). The germline V gene has CDR1 MNHNS and CDR2 SASEGT. CDR3 length equals 14 residues. V gave up 6 bases and J gave up 1 base, with 10 bases separating them.

The chain carries TRBV6-5 and TRBJ2-7; TRBD1 aligns across 8 bases. From germline, CDR1 is MNHEY and CDR2 SVGAGI. CDR3 length: 14 amino acids. V was clipped by 6 bases and J by 5 bases; unmatched bases: 9. In DNA, the CDR3 is TGTGCCAGCAGCTCCGGGACAGGAAGGGACGAGCAGTACTTC. This encodes CASSSGTGRDEQYF.

This clone appeared a single time. The rearrangement links TRBV30 to TRBJ2-7; TRBD1 matches at 7 bases. In germline, CDR1 is GTSNPN, CDR2 SVGIG (reference sequence). J lost 3 bases, V lost 0 bases, and 8 bases had no gene match. This CDR3 has 15 amino acids. CDR3: CAWSVPRGQIYEQYF. Here the CDR3 DNA reads TGTGCCTGGAGTGTTCCCAGGGGACAGATCTACGAGCAGTACTTC.

This sequence joins TRBV5-1 and TRBJ1-4, with D perhaps TRBD1 (6 bases). Germline V lookup: CDR1 SGHRS, CDR2 YFSETQ. Trimming removed 2 bases at V and 4 bases at J, with 9 bases between. The CDR3 has 14 residues. CDR3 amino acids: CASSFGQNNEKLFF. The CDR3 DNA sequence: TGCGCCAGCAGCTTTGGACAGAATAATGAAAAACTGTTTTTT.

V gene TRBV7-2 combines with J gene TRBJ1-2; tentatively, D is TRBD1 (6 bases). The CDR3 has 15 residues. The V end lost 5 bases, the J end lost 0 bases, and 13 bases lay between the germline ends. The V gene's germline CDR1 is SGHTA and CDR2 FQGNSA. In DNA, the CDR3 is TGTGCCAGCAGCCCAAAGACAGGCACTAACTATGGCTACACCTTC. It yields the protein CASSPKTGTNYGYTF.

Only a few counts were recorded for this clone. V and J are TRBV19 and TRBJ1-1; 8 bases fit TRBD1. Germline lookup yields CDR1 LNHDA and CDR2 SQIVND (reference sequence). The length of the CDR3 is 13 residues. With 9 bases clipped from V and 4 bases from J, the junction kept 7 bases outside the gene matches. The CDR3 reads CASRTGRATEAFF. CDR3 bases: TGTGCCAGCCGGACAGGGCGGGCCACTGAAGCTTTCTTT. Together with reference TRBV19 and TRBJ1-1, the CDR3 gives the full variable domain: DGGITQSPKYLFRKEGQNVTLSCEQNLNHDAMYWYRQDPGQGLRLIYYSQIVNDFQKGDIAEGYSVSREKKESFPLTVTSAQKNPTAFYLCASRTGRATEAFFGQGTRLTVV.

The chain has TRBV28 and TRBJ1-3; 9 nucleotides line up with TRBD1. Trimming took 2 bases from V and 7 from J; bases not matched to a gene: 3. This CDR3 spans 14 amino acids. Germline loops: CDR1 MDHEN, CDR2 SYDVKM. CDR3 nucleotide sequence: TGTGCCAGCAGTTTAACAGGGGGCATGAACACCATATATTTT. Amino acids: CASSLTGGMNTIYF.

This sequence joins TRBV7-9 and TRBJ1-3; maybe TRBD1 (5 bases). Trimming left V 3 bases short and J 3 bases short, with 18 bases between. This CDR3 is 17 amino acids long. The germline CDR1 and CDR2 sequences are SEHNR and FQNEAQ (reference sequence). The CDR3 coding sequence is TGTGCCAGCAGCTTTAAACTTTCCGCCGGGGGTGGAAACACCATATATTTT. This encodes CASSFKLSAGGGNTIYF.

The count of this clone is one. The genes are TRBV19 and TRBJ1-3; no clear D. CDR3 length: 13 residues. Trimming removed 5 bases at V and 8 bases at J, with 13 bases between. Germline V CDR1 and CDR2: LNHDA, SQIVND (reference sequence). CDR3: CASSDGYRDTIYF. The CDR3 DNA sequence: TGTGCCAGTAGTGACGGATACCGGGACACCATATATTTT.

The chain has TRBV7-9 and TRBJ2-2, with 9 bases identical to TRBD2. The CDR3 is 16 residues long. CDR1 and CDR2 from the germline V gene are SEHNR and FQNEAQ (reference sequence). V was clipped by 5 bases and J by 1 base; unmatched bases: 5. The CDR3 loop is CASSGLAGENTGELFF. CDR3 bases: TGTGCCAGCAGCGGGTTAGCGGGGGAGAACACCGGGGAGCTGTTTTTT.

The chain recombines TRBV10-3 with TRBJ2-1, with 7 bases identical to TRBD1. This CDR3 is 14 amino acids long. Trimming took 11 bases from V and 4 from J; bases not matched to a gene: 11. Germline loops: CDR1 ENHRY, CDR2 SYGVKD. The CDR3 DNA reads as TGTGCCTCCTCACGGGACAGCACTTACAATGAGCAGTTCTTC. Translating gives CASSRDSTYNEQFF.

The rearrangement links TRBV30 to TRBJ1-1, with D perhaps TRBD1 (5 bases). Trimming left V 0 bases short and J 3 bases short, with 11 bases between. This CDR3 contains 14 residues. The germline gives CDR1 GTSNPN, CDR2 SVGIG (reference sequence). The CDR3 DNA is TGTGCCTGGAGTGTCAATCCAGGGTACACTGAAGCTTTCTTT. It codes for CAWSVNPGYTEAFF.

This clone came up a few times. The genes are TRBV5-6 and TRBJ2-5, with 8 bases matching TRBD1. The ends lost 0 bases at V and 4 bases at J; junction bases unmatched: 8. The CDR3 runs 16 residues. CDR1 and CDR2 (germline): SGHDT, YYEEEE. This CDR3 reads CASSLVRGRWVETQYF. The CDR3, as DNA: TGTGCCAGCAGCTTGGTCAGGGGGCGCTGGGTAGAGACCCAGTACTTC.

The J gene is TRBJ2-5, the V gene TRBV7-9; 7 bases fit TRBD1. Trimming took 5 bases from V and 2 from J; bases not matched to a gene: 14. Germline CDR1 and CDR2: SEHNR and FQNEAQ (reference sequence). The CDR3 sequence is 17 residues long. The CDR3 region is CASSPLTGRGIQETQYF. As DNA, the CDR3 is TGTGCCAGCAGCCCCCTGACAGGGCGAGGGATACAAGAGACCCAGTACTTC.

The rearrangement links TRBV4-2 to TRBJ2-3, with 13 bases that match TRBD2. CDR3 length equals 18 residues. V lost 0 bases, J lost 8 bases, and 11 bases stayed unmatched. CDR1 and CDR2 from the germline V gene are LGHNA and YNFKEQ. CDR3 in amino acids: CASSQELAGGRLPRTQYF. In nucleotides, the CDR3 is TGTGCCAGCAGCCAAGAACTAGCGGGGGGGCGTTTGCCTCGTACGCAGTATTTT.

The chain joins TRBV9 to TRBJ1-4, with 9 bases identical to TRBD1. The junction had 5 bases not matched to a gene; V was cut back by 3 bases and J by 8 bases. The CDR3 has 14 amino acids. Germline CDR1 SGDLS, CDR2 YYNGEE. The CDR3 bases are TGTGCCAGCAGCGCCGGGACAGGGAAAGAAAAACTGTTTTTT. Translation gives CASSAGTGKEKLFF.

A few counts support this clone. This sequence joins TRBV7-8 and TRBJ1-1; D not resolved. The ends were cut back, 2 bases at V and 5 bases at J, with 9 bases in the middle. The CDR3 spans 13 residues. CDR1 SGHVS and CDR2 FQNEAQ come from the germline V gene. The CDR3 bases are TGTGCCAGCAGCTTACTTCGGGGTACTGAAGCTTTCTTT. This sequence encodes CASSLLRGTEAFF.

This sequence joins TRBV5-4 and TRBJ2-1, with TRBD2 matching 10 bases. The CDR3 sequence is 15 residues long. Per germline, CDR1 SGHNT and CDR2 YYREEE (reference sequence). The J segment lost 7 bases and the V segment lost 4 bases, leaving 8 bases of the junction unmatched. The CDR3 loop reads CASSPQRGGRNEQFF. CDR3 DNA: TGTGCCAGCAGCCCCCAGCGGGGGGGCCGAAATGAGCAGTTCTTC.

This clone was seen a single time. The chain uses TRBV6-1 and TRBJ1-2; D uncertain. V shed 7 bases and J shed 7 bases, with 19 bases lying between them. This CDR3 region has 14 residues. CDR1 is MNHNS, CDR2 SASEGT, per germline. The DNA of the CDR3 is TGTGCCAGCACGGGAGGTCGTGATCGGTCTGGCTACACCTTC. It is translated as CASTGGRDRSGYTF.

The chain is built from TRBV28 and TRBJ2-1; TRBD2 matches 10 bases. The CDR3 totals 15 residues. Looked up from germline, CDR1 is MDHEN and CDR2 is SYDVKM. Trimming removed 9 bases from V and 5 bases from J; junction bases left unmatched: 10. The CDR3 protein is CASTRSGGANNEQFF. As DNA, the CDR3 is TGTGCCAGTACGAGAAGCGGGGGGGCGAACAATGAGCAGTTCTTC. Supplemented by reference TRBV28 and TRBJ2-1, the full variable domain reads DVKVTQSSRYLVKRTGEKVFLECVQDMDHENMFWYRQDPGLGLRLIYFSYDVKMKEKGDIPEGYSVSREKKERFSLILESASTNQTSMYLCASTRSGGANNEQFFGPGTRLTVL.

This clone was recorded a few times. The CDR3 protein is CASRPGEKLFF. CDR3 nucleotide sequence: TGCGCCAGCCGTCCAGGTGAAAAACTGTTTTTT. V and J are TRBV10-1 and TRBJ1-4; D is ambiguous. This CDR3 is built from 11 residues. V lost 8 bases and J 7 bases, leaving 8 bases between the germline ends. In germline, CDR1 is WNHNN, CDR2 SYGVQD (reference sequence).

Of note for this clone: The junction and the germline gene differ at one end; a read error may be behind it. The V gene is TRBV4-2, the J gene TRBJ2-5; 10 positions match TRBD2. The CDR3 length is 17 residues. CDR1 LGHNA and CDR2 YNFKEQ come from the germline V gene. CDR3 loop: CASSQEGKRGGSETQYF. The DNA for the CDR3 is TGTGCCAGCAGTCAAGAGGGGAAGCGGGGGGGCAGTGAGACCCAGTACTTC.

This rearrangement joins TRBV5-6 to TRBJ1-4; a weak D match, TRBD1 (5 bases). The V end lost 0 bases, the J end lost 6 bases, and 12 bases lay between the germline ends. Germline V gene lookup returns CDR1 SGHDT and CDR2 YYEEEE. The CDR3 length is 15 residues. The CDR3 sequence: CASSLGGRRYEKLFF. DNA for the CDR3: TGTGCCAGCAGCTTGGGGGGCCGCCGATATGAAAAACTGTTTTTT.

The rearrangement joins TRBV6-1 to TRBJ2-7; TRBD1 might be the D (5 bases). The germline V and J ends were trimmed by 6 bases and 6 bases, with 21 bases remaining between them. The germline V gene has CDR1 MNHNS and CDR2 SASEGT. The CDR3 has 15 residues. CDR3 loop: CASRKQVPKDSEQYF. The CDR3 nucleotides read TGTGCCAGCAGGAAACAGGTTCCCAAAGATAGCGAGCAGTACTTC.

This clone was seen a handful of times. This chain links TRBV5-6 with TRBJ2-1, with D possibly matching TRBD2 (6 bases). Germline V gene data show CDR1 as SGHDT and CDR2 as YYEEEE. The length of the CDR3 is 13 residues. The V end lost 4 bases, the J end lost 8 bases, and 13 bases lay between the germline ends. The CDR3 region has the DNA TGTGCCAGCAGCAATACTTGGGGGGATGAGCAGTTCTTC. Its translation: CASSNTWGDEQFF. Full variable domain (outside the CDR3, taken from reference TRBV5-6 and TRBJ2-1): DAGVTQSPTHLIKTRGQQVTLRCSPKSGHDTVSWYQQALGQGPQFIFQYYEEEERQRGNFPDRFSGHQFPNYSSELNVNALLLGDSALYLCASSNTWGDEQFFGPGTRLTVL.